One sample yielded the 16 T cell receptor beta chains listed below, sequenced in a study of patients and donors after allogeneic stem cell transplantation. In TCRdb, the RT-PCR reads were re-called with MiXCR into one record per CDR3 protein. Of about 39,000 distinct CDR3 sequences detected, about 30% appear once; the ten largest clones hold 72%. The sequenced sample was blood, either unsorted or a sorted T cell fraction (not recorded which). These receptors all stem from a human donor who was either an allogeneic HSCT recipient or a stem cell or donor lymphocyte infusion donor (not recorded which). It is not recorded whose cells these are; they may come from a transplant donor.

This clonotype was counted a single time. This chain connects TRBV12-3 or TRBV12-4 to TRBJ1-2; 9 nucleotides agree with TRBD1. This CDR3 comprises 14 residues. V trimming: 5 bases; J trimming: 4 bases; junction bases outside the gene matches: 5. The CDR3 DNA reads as TGTGCCAGCAGTCCTCAGACAGGGGGCTATGGCTACACCTTC. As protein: CASSPQTGGYGYTF.

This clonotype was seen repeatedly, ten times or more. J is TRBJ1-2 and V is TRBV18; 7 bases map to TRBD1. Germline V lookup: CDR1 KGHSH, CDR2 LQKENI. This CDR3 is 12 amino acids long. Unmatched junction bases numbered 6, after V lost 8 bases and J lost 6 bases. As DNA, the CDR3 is TGTGCCAGCGAACAGGGGAATCATGGCTACACCTTC. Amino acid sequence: CASEQGNHGYTF.

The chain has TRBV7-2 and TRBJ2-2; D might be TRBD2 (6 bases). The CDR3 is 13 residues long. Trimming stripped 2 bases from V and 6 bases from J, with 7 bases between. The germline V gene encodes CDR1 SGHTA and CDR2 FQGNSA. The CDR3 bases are TGTGCCAGCAGCTTAACGGGGGCCGGGGAGCTGTTTTTT. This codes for CASSLTGAGELFF.

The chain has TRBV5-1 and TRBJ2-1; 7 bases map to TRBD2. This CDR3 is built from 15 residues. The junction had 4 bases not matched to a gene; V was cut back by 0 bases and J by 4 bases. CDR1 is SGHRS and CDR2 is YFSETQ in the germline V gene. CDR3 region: CASSLDLAAYNEQFF. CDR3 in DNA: TGCGCCAGCAGCTTGGACCTAGCGGCATACAATGAGCAGTTCTTC.

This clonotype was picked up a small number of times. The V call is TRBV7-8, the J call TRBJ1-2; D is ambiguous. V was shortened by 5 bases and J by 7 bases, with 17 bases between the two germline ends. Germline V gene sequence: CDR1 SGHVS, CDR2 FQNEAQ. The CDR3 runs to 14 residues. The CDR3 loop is CASSPPSVGFGYTF. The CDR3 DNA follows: TGTGCCAGCAGCCCACCTAGTGTAGGGTTTGGCTACACCTTC.

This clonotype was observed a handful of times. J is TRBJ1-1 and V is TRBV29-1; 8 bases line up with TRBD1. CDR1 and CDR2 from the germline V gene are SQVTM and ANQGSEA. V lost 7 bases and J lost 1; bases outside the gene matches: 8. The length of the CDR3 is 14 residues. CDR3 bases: TGCAGCGCGGGCAGGGGGCCGTGGAACACTGAAGCTTTCTTT. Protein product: CSAGRGPWNTEAFF.

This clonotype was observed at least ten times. CDR3 DNA sequence: TGCGCCAGCAGCCAAGATGGGGCGACTTTCGGAGGGCAGGGCTACACCTTC. It translates to CASSQDGATFGGQGYTF. The V call is TRBV4-3, the J call TRBJ1-2, with TRBD1 as a possible D gene (5 bases). This CDR3 contains 17 residues. Germline V gives CDR1 LGHNA, CDR2 YSLEER. The germline V and J ends were trimmed by 0 bases and 8 bases, with 22 bases remaining between them.

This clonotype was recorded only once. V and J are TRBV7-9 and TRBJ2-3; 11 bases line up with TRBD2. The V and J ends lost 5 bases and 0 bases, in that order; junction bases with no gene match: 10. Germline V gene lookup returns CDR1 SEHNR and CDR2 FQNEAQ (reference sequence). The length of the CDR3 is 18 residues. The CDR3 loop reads CASSPISGRAGSTDTQYF. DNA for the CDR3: TGTGCCAGCAGCCCAATTAGCGGGAGGGCCGGTAGCACAGATACGCAGTATTTT. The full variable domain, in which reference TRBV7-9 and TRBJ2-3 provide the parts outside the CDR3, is DTGVSQNPRHKITKRGQNVTFRCDPISEHNRLYWYRQTLGQGPEFLTYFQNEAQLEKSRLLSDRFSAERPKGSFSTLEIQRTEQGDSAMYLCASSPISGRAGSTDTQYFGPGTRLTVL.

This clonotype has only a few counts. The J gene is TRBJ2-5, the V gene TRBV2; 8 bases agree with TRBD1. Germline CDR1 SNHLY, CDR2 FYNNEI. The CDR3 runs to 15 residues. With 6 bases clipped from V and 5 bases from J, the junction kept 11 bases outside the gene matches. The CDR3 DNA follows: TGTGCCAGCAGCACTATCAGGGGGCGTATCGAGACCCAGTACTTC. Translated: CASSTIRGRIETQYF.

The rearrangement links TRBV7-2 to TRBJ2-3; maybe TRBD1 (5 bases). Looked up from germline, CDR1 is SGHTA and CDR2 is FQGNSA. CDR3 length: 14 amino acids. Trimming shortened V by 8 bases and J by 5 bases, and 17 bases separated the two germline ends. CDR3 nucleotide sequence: TGTGCCAGCCTTGTAGGGGTTTATCGAGATACGCAGTATTTT. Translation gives CASLVGVYRDTQYF.

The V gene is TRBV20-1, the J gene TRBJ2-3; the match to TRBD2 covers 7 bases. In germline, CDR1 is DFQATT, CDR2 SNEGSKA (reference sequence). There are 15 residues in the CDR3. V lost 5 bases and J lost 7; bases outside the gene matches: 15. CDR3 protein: CSAHTGGTPGNTQYF. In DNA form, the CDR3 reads TGCAGTGCTCACACCGGGGGGACCCCTGGCAATACGCAGTATTTT.

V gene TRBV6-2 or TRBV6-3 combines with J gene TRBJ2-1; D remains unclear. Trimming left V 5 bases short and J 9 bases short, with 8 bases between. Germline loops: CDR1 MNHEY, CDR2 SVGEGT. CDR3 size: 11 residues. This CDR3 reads CASSQAIEQFF. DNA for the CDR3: TGTGCCAGCAGTCAGGCTATTGAGCAGTTCTTC.

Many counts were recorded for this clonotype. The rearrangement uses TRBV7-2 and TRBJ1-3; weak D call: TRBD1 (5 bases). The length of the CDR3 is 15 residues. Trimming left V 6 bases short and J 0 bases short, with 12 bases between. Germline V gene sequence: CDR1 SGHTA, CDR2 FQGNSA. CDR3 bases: TGTGCCAGCAGTTTTACTGACAGCTCTGGAAACACCATATATTTT. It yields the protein CASSFTDSSGNTIYF.

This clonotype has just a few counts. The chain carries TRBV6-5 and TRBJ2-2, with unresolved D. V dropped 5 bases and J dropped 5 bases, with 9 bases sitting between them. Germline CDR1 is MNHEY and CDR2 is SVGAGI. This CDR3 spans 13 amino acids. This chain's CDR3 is CASSPFPTGELFF. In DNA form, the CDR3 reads TGTGCCAGCAGTCCTTTTCCGACCGGGGAGCTGTTTTTT.

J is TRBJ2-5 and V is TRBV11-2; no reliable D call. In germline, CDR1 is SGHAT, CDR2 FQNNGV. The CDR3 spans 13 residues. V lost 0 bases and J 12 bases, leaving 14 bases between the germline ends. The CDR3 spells CASSLDRMGFEYF. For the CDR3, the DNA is TGTGCCAGCAGCTTAGATCGAATGGGATTCGAGTACTTC. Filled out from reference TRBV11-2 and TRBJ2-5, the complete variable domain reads EAGVAQSPRYKIIEKRQSVAFWCNPISGHATLYWYQQILGQGPKLLIQFQNNGVVDDSQLPKDRFSAERLKGVDSTLKIQPAKLEDSAVYLCASSLDRMGFEYFGPGTRLLVL.

Here the CDR3 reads CASSEYLEQYF. The CDR3 DNA is TGTGCCAGCAGCGAGTACCTCGAGCAGTACTTC. The chain uses TRBV6-2 or TRBV6-3 and TRBJ2-7; D remains ambiguous. The CDR3 runs to 11 residues. Germline CDR1 reads MNHEY; CDR2 reads SVGEGT. V lost 6 bases to trimming and J lost 6 bases, with 9 bases between them.